This T cell receptor beta chain was captured by sequencing in a study of Tregs in tolerant kidney transplant recipients. Study conclusions and caveats: Tolerant patients' donor-specific Tregs expanded beyond overall Tregs, suggesting antigen-driven growth. Tregs expanded with activated donor B cells seemed most donor-specific.

Clones were sequenced by immunoSEQ multiplex PCR, and TCRdb holds only the in-frame ones, with some missing. This sample has 70,000 to 95,000 clones; more than 85% occur once, and the top ten carry about 0.34%. J was trimmed by 3 bases and V by 5 bases; bases with no gene match: 22. Germline CDR1 reads SGHAT; CDR2 reads FQNNGV. The CDR3 loop spans 19 amino acids. In this sample, this clone turned up once. Antigen unknown. This chain uses TRBV11-2 with TRBJ2-7; TRBD1 agrees at 7 bases. This receptor was taken from a human donor who received a combined kidney and bone marrow transplant. The source material was Tregs from blood, sampled before the transplant. The CDR3 DNA follows: TGTGCCAGCAGCCAAGGGGGATGGGACAGTAACACTCAAAGCTACGAGCAGTACTTC. It encodes CASSQGGWDSNTQSYEQYF.